The 21 T cell receptor beta chains below come from one sample, sequenced in a study of blood T cells in healthy people across ages. A second PCR of 7 to 11 cycles used a sample-barcoded 5' primer and a J-beta primer mix. In TCRdb, the 5' RACE reads were re-called with MiXCR into one record per CDR3 protein. The sample holds approximately 730,000 distinct CDR3 sequences, roughly 53% seen once. Sequences were obtained from blood. The receptors were gathered from an elderly man in good health.

The rearrangement links TRBV6-2 or TRBV6-3 to TRBJ2-2; either TRBD1 or TRBD2 may supply D (5 bases each). This CDR3 region has 14 residues. CDR1 and CDR2 (germline): MNHEY, SVGEGT. Between the trimmed V and J ends, which lost 2 bases and 9 bases, there was a span of 13 bases. The CDR3, as DNA: TGTGCCAGCAGTTACCTACGGGACGGTTGGGAGCTGTTTTTT. Protein: CASSYLRDGWELFF.

This clonotype was observed a few times. The V gene is TRBV12-3 or TRBV12-4, the J gene TRBJ2-1, with TRBD2 matching 13 bases. Germline trimming cut 5 bases from V and 4 bases from J; bases unmatched to any gene: 5. This CDR3 comprises 16 residues. The CDR3 DNA reads TGTGCCAGCAGTCCGGGACTAGCGGGGTTATACAATGAGCAGTTCTTC. Its translation: CASSPGLAGLYNEQFF.

The J gene is TRBJ2-5, the V gene TRBV6-5; possible D gene TRBD1, 6 bases. Trimming removed 6 bases from V and 2 bases from J, with 13 bases in between. Germline CDR1 is MNHEY and CDR2 is SVGAGI. The CDR3 is 14 amino acids. CDR3 protein: CASSRSGVQETQYF. CDR3 DNA sequence: TGTGCCAGCAGCAGATCAGGGGTACAAGAGACCCAGTACTTC.

This clonotype was picked up one time. The rearrangement joins TRBV19 to TRBJ1-2; D is perhaps TRBD1 (5 bases). Germline V lookup: CDR1 LNHDA, CDR2 SQIVND (reference sequence). Trimming removed 5 bases at V and 0 bases at J, with 10 bases between. This CDR3 region has 14 residues. The CDR3 here is CASSQGKANYGYTF. In nucleotides, the CDR3 is TGTGCCAGTAGTCAGGGCAAAGCTAACTATGGCTACACCTTC.

In this sample, this clonotype turned up once. V gene TRBV7-9 combines with J gene TRBJ2-7, with D possibly matching TRBD1 (6 bases). The V end was cut by 5 bases, the J end by 3 bases, with 17 bases between. Germline CDR1 is SEHNR and CDR2 is FQNEAQ (reference sequence). The CDR3 has 15 amino acids. CDR3 coding DNA: TGTGCCAGCAGCACCCAAGACAGGCCCCACTACGAGCAGTACTTC. Amino acids: CASSTQDRPHYEQYF.

The V gene is TRBV10-1, the J gene TRBJ2-3; a weak D match, TRBD1 (6 bases). Germline-derived CDR1 and CDR2 are WNHNN and SYGVQD (reference sequence). The V gene lost 3 bases and the J gene lost 14 bases, with 18 bases spanning the gap. The CDR3 sequence is 13 residues long. In nucleotides, the CDR3 is TGCGCCAGCAGTGAACCAGGGGCCGGATACGCGTATTTT. Translating gives CASSEPGAGYAYF.

The chain uses TRBV2 and TRBJ2-5; D might be TRBD2 (5 bases). This CDR3 spans 13 amino acids. Trimming shortened V by 7 bases and J by 3 bases, and 12 bases separated the two germline ends. Germline CDR1 and CDR2: SNHLY and FYNNEI. The CDR3 DNA reads as TGTGCCAGCAATAAGGGAGTGGAAGAGACCCAGTACTTC. This translates into CASNKGVEETQYF. The full variable domain, in which reference TRBV2 and TRBJ2-5 provide the parts outside the CDR3, is EPEVTQTPSHQVTQMGQEVILRCVPISNHLYFYWYRQILGQKVEFLVSFYNNEISEKSEIFDDQFSVERPDGSNFTLKIRSTKLEDSAMYFCASNKGVEETQYFGPGTRLLVL.

A few counts support this clonotype. The chain combines TRBV15 with TRBJ2-4, with TRBD2 matching 9 bases. The J call is in doubt because the DNA end fits TRBJ2-7 better. CDR1 LNHNV and CDR2 YYDKDF come from the germline V gene (reference sequence). This CDR3 has 17 amino acids. This CDR3 reads CATSIPQLAGRSYEQYF. As DNA, the CDR3 is TGTGCCACCAGCATCCCCCAACTAGCGGGTAGATCCTACGAGCAGTACTTC.

The CDR3 DNA reads TGTGCCAGCAGCTCCTCCGGGGGGGTCCTGGGTAGCGAGCAGTACTTC. It translates to CASSSSGGVLGSEQYF. The chain is built from TRBV7-9 and TRBJ2-4; TRBD2 aligns across 8 bases. The end of the DNA aligns better with TRBJ2-7, so the J call may be wrong. The CDR3 totals 16 residues. The germline V gene encodes CDR1 SEHNR and CDR2 FQNEAQ (reference sequence).

The CDR3, as DNA: TGTGCCAGCCAGCTGAGCTCCTACGAGCAGTACTTC. Translating gives CASQLSSYEQYF. This rearrangement joins TRBV11-2 to TRBJ2-7, with D hard to call. This CDR3 spans 12 amino acids. Germline V gene lookup returns CDR1 SGHAT and CDR2 FQNNGV. V lost 8 bases to trimming and J lost 0 bases, with 8 bases between them.

V is TRBV28 and J is TRBJ2-7; D is unresolved. Germline V CDR1 and CDR2: MDHEN, SYDVKM. V was trimmed by 2 bases and J by 4 bases, leaving 15 bases between them. The length of the CDR3 is 15 residues. This CDR3 reads CASSLVRRPPYEQYF. The CDR3 DNA follows: TGTGCCAGCAGTTTAGTTCGCAGACCTCCGTACGAGCAGTACTTC.

This clonotype was counted between two and nine times. The rearrangement links TRBV29-1 to TRBJ2-1, with unresolved D. Germline CDR1 is SQVTM and CDR2 is ANQGSEA. The V end lost 0 bases, the J end lost 5 bases, and 5 bases lay between the germline ends. The CDR3 is 12 residues long. Written as DNA, the CDR3 is TGCAGCGTTGAAGATCGTGACAATGAGCAGTTCTTC. This sequence encodes CSVEDRDNEQFF.

The V call is TRBV7-2, the J call TRBJ1-2; 7 nucleotides line up with TRBD1. CDR1 is SGHTA, CDR2 FQGNSA, per germline. The CDR3 runs to 15 residues. Unmatched junction bases numbered 6, after V lost 1 base and J lost 4 bases. CDR3 residues: CASSLGQGMAYGYTF. In nucleotides, the CDR3 is TGTGCCAGCAGCTTAGGACAGGGAATGGCCTATGGCTACACCTTC. The whole variable domain, remainder taken from reference TRBV7-2 and TRBJ1-2, is GAGVSQSPSNKVTEKGKDVELRCDPISGHTALYWYRQSLGQGLEFLIYFQGNSAPDKSGLPSDRFSAERTGGSVSTLTIQRTQQEDSAVYLCASSLGQGMAYGYTFGSGTRLTVV.

This clonotype showed up many times. CDR3 region: CSVRAASREQYF. The CDR3 coding sequence is TGCAGCGTGAGGGCAGCGTCACGCGAGCAGTACTTC. The chain employs TRBV29-1 and TRBJ2-5, with a tentative D call TRBD2 (5 bases). The last part of the DNA fits TRBJ2-7 better; the J call may be wrong. This CDR3 comprises 12 residues. Germline CDR1 SQVTM, CDR2 ANQGSEA.

The chain combines TRBV14 with TRBJ2-5, with no clear D. The J call is in doubt because the DNA end fits TRBJ2-7 better. The CDR3 loop spans 14 amino acids. Germline loops: CDR1 SGHDN, CDR2 FVKESK. CDR3 coding DNA: TGTGCCAGCAGCCTACGACTGGCCCCCGGCGAGCAGTACTTC. It specifies CASSLRLAPGEQYF.

In this sample, this clonotype turned up a few times. The genes are TRBV6-5 and TRBJ2-7, with 7 positions matching TRBD1. CDR3 length: 15 residues. V was clipped by 0 bases and J by 3 bases; unmatched bases: 5. Germline V CDR1 and CDR2: MNHEY, SVGAGI. The CDR3 DNA sequence: TGTGCCAGCAGTTACTCCTTGGGACAGTACTACGAGCAGTACTTC. Translation gives CASSYSLGQYYEQYF.

This clonotype was seen just once. A read error may account for a junction end that differs from germline. V is TRBV4-2 and J is TRBJ1-2, with D hard to call. CDR1 and CDR2 from the germline V gene are LGHNA and YNFKEQ. The CDR3 runs to 14 residues. CDR3 residues: CASSQVGRNCGYTF. The CDR3 DNA is TGTGCCAGCAGCCAAGTAGGTAGAAACTGTGGCTACACCTTC.

This clonotype occurred a few times. The chain joins TRBV2 to TRBJ1-5; 8 bases match TRBD1. The germline CDR1 and CDR2 sequences are SNHLY and FYNNEI. The CDR3 sequence is 14 residues long. The V gene end was trimmed by 7 bases and the J gene end by 7 bases; junction bases not matched to a gene: 9. This CDR3 is CASNYRGAKQPQHF. CDR3 sequence (DNA): TGTGCCAGCAATTACAGGGGGGCCAAGCAGCCCCAGCATTTT.

The chain uses TRBV5-6 and TRBJ2-5; 7 bases fit TRBD2. CDR1 SGHDT and CDR2 YYEEEE come from the germline V gene. Trimming took 4 bases from V and 4 from J; bases not matched to a gene: 7. CDR3 length: 14 amino acids. The CDR3 protein is CASSRGRAGETQYF. The CDR3 nucleotides read TGTGCCAGCAGCAGAGGGAGGGCGGGAGAGACCCAGTACTTC.

The V and J genes are TRBV3-1 and TRBJ2-7; D is ambiguous. The CDR3 contains 12 residues. Germline CDR1 and CDR2: LGHDT and YNNKEL (reference sequence). V was pared by 4 bases and J by 7 bases, with 11 bases between. In DNA, the CDR3 is TGTGCCAGCAGCCCGCGTATGGGGGAGCAGTACTTC. Translating gives CASSPRMGEQYF.

In this sample, this clonotype turned up a few times. The J gene is TRBJ1-1, the V gene TRBV2, with TRBD1 identical over 7 bases. The V gene end was trimmed by 3 bases and the J gene end by 11 bases; junction bases not matched to a gene: 12. Germline loops: CDR1 SNHLY, CDR2 FYNNEI. The CDR3 runs 14 residues. This chain's CDR3 is CASSEERGRRAAFF. The CDR3 region has the DNA TGTGCCAGCAGTGAGGAGAGGGGGCGCCGAGCGGCTTTCTTT.